The 5 T cell receptor beta chains listed next were all sequenced from one sample in a study of monozygotic twins with cystic fibrosis. The table came from immunoSEQ multiplex PCR; TCRdb's copy has only in-frame clones and leaves some out. The sample lists roughly 25,000 clones, roughly 96% occurring once. The specimen sequenced was blood. The source is a girl aged 2 to 10 with cystic fibrosis.

The chain employs TRBV7-8 and TRBJ2-2; possible D gene TRBD1, 5 bases. V lost 3 bases to trimming and J lost 6 bases, with 11 bases between them. The CDR3 totals 14 residues. CDR1 and CDR2 (germline): SGHVS, FQNEAQ. The DNA for the CDR3 is TGTGCCAGCAGCTTGGGCAGGGCGGCCGGGGAGCTGTTTTTT. This sequence encodes CASSLGRAAGELFF.

The genes are TRBV11-2 and TRBJ2-1; D is perhaps TRBD1 (6 bases). There are 16 residues in the CDR3. The germline V and J ends were trimmed by 6 bases and 10 bases, with 25 bases remaining between them. Germline V gives CDR1 SGHAT, CDR2 FQNNGV. The CDR3 DNA reads TGTGCCAGCAGTAAATCCGGCCAGGGGTCATCATTAGAGCAGTTCTTC. Residues: CASSKSGQGSSLEQFF.

V usage is TRBV19 and J usage is TRBJ1-5; D not certain. The V and J ends lost 1 base and 4 bases respectively, with 8 bases between them. The CDR3 has 14 amino acids. Germline lookup yields CDR1 LNHDA and CDR2 SQIVND (reference sequence). Here the CDR3 DNA reads TGTGCCAGTAGTATAGTGACGGGAAATCAGCCCCAGCATTTT. Its translation: CASSIVTGNQPQHF.

The chain has TRBV27 and TRBJ1-1, with D uncertain. Germline values: CDR1 MNHEY, CDR2 SMNVEV (reference sequence). V lost 2 bases and J lost 4, with 14 bases in between. The CDR3 totals 15 residues. The CDR3 is CASSLQVGGGTEAFF. The CDR3 DNA reads as TGTGCCAGCAGTTTACAGGTAGGAGGAGGCACTGAAGCTTTCTTT.

The rearrangement uses TRBV10-2 and TRBJ2-7, with D unresolved. V was shortened by 5 bases and J by 5 bases, with 16 bases between the two germline ends. The CDR3 runs to 14 residues. The V gene's germline CDR1 is WSHSY and CDR2 SAAADI. CDR3 region: CASSSRIHVNEQYF. Here the CDR3 DNA reads TGCGCCAGCAGTTCTCGAATTCACGTAAACGAGCAGTACTTC.